The T cell receptor (beta chain) under discussion was sequenced for a study of cytomegalovirus exposure and HLA in healthy donors. This clone was counted a single time. Its target is not known. Study-level results: Researchers reported in a later analysis that a missense DCLRE1C variant was tied to TCR beta V- and J-gene trimming. In vitro experiments confirmed that three CMV-associated chains were specific for CMV antigens. Generally TCR sequences proved uncommon, though certain public TCRs appeared in numerous donors.

The CDR3 spans 16 residues. V lost 8 bases to trimming and J lost 0 bases; unmatched junction nucleotides: 12. The PCR was carried out with 60 Vbeta primers and 13 Jbeta primers. TCRdb keeps only in-frame clones here, not all; method: immunoSEQ multiplex PCR. This table has about 82,000 clones, roughly 80% appearing once. The clonotype originates from a woman in her forties or fifties in good health and CMV-seropositive. The rearrangement links TRBV23-1 to TRBJ1-2; 7 bases map to TRBD1. TRBV23-1 is filed as an ORF, its function uncertain. Sequenced: PBMCs. The CDR3 region has the DNA TGCGCCAGCCGAATCTACAGGGGAGATCCTAACTATGGCTACACCTTC. This gives the protein CASRIYRGDPNYGYTF.